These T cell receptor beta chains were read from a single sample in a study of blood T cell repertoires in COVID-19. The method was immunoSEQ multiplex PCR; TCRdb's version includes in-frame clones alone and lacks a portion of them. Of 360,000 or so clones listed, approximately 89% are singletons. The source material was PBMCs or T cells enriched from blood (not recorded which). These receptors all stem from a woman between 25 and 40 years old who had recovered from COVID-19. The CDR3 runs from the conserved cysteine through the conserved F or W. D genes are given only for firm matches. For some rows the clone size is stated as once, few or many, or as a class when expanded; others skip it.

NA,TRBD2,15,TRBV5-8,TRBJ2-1,CASSLGLAEYNEQFF,TGTGCCAGCAGCTTGGGGCTAGCGGAGTACAATGAGCAGTTCTTC
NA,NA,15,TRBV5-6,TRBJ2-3,CASSLRTVGTDTQYF,TGTGCCAGCAGCTTGAGGACAGTAGGCACAGATACGCAGTATTTT
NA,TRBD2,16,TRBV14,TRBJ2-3,CASSQGTSGRIDTQYF,TGTGCCAGCAGCCAAGGAACTAGCGGGAGAATAGATACGCAGTATTTT
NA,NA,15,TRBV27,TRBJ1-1,CASSFGQGTGTEAFF,TGTGCCAGCAGTTTCGGGCAGGGGACGGGCACTGAAGCTTTCTTT
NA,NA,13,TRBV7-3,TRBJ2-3,CASSLISGDTQYF,TGTGCCAGCAGCTTAATTAGCGGAGATACGCAGTATTTT
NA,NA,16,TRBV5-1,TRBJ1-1,CASSVAIDRSNTEAFF,TGCGCCAGCAGCGTCGCCATCGACAGGTCGAACACTGAAGCTTTCTTT
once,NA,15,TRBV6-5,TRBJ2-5,CASSHQVRDQETQYF,TGTGCCAGCAGTCACCAGGTCAGGGACCAAGAGACCCAGTACTTC
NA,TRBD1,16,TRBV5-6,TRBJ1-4,CASSRSAGQGNEKLFF,TGTGCCAGCAGCCGTAGCGCGGGACAGGGGAATGAAAAACTGTTTTTT
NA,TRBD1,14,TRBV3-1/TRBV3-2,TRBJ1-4,CASRDRGLGEKLFF,TGTGCCAGCAGAGACAGGGGCTTAGGCGAAAAACTGTTTTTT
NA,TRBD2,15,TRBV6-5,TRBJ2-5,CASSYFGTSQETQYF,TGTGCCAGCAGTTACTTCGGGACTAGCCAAGAGACCCAGTACTTC
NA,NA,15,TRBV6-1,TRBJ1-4,CASSEAQAYNEKLFF,TGTGCCAGCAGTGAAGCACAGGCCTATAATGAAAAACTGTTTTTT
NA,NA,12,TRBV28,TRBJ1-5,CASLETNQPQHF,TGTGCCAGCCTAGAGACCAATCAGCCCCAGCATTTT
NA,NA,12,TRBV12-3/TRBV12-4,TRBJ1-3,CASSYPGNTIYF,TGTGCCAGCAGTTATCCAGGAAACACCATATATTTT
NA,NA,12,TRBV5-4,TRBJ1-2,CASSLDGYGYTF,TGTGCCAGCAGCTTGGACGGGTATGGCTACACCTTC
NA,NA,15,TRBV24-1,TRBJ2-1,CATSDSRGPTDEQFF,TGTGCCACCAGTGATTCCCGTGGGCCTACGGATGAGCAGTTCTTC
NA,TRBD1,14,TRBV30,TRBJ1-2,CAWSPDRGGYGYTF,TGTGCCTGGAGCCCGGACAGGGGTGGTTATGGCTACACCTTC
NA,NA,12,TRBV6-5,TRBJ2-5,CASSSDREDQYF,TGTGCCAGCAGCTCCGACAGGGAGGACCAGTACTTC
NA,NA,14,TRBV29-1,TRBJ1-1,CSGTIGGGSTEAFF,TGCAGCGGGACTATTGGGGGGGGTAGCACTGAAGCTTTCTTT
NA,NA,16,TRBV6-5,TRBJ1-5,CASSSPRDRSNQPQHF,TGTGCCAGCAGTTCCCCCCGGGATAGGAGCAATCAGCCCCAGCATTTT
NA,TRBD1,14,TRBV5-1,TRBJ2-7,CASRMDRGFYEQYF,TGCGCCAGCAGAATGGACAGGGGGTTCTACGAGCAGTACTTC
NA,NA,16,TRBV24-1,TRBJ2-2,CATSDLRGWNTGELFF,TGTGCCACCAGTGATTTACGGGGGTGGAACACCGGGGAGCTGTTTTTT
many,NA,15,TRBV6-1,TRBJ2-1,CASSESASDYNEQFF,TGTGCCAGCAGTGAATCTGCTAGCGACTACAATGAGCAGTTCTTC
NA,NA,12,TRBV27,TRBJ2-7,CASRDNSYEQYF,TGTGCCAGCAGAGATAACAGCTACGAGCAGTACTTC
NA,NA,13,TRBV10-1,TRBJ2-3,CASSENWRDTQYF,TGCGCCAGCAGTGAGAACTGGCGGGATACGCAGTATTTT
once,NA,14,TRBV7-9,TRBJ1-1,CASSFNQGHSEAFF,TGTGCCAGCAGCTTCAACCAGGGGCATAGTGAAGCTTTCTTT
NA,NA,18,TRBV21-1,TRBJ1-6,CASSKGGGHLEPNSPLHF,TGTGCCAGCAGCAAAGGTGGCGGACACCTTGAGCCAAATTCACCCCTCCACTTT
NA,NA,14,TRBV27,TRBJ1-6,CASSLTTSTSPLHF,TGTGCCAGCAGTTTGACAACAAGTACCTCACCCCTCCACTTT
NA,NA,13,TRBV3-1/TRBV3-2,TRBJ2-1,CASSQDWSGEQFF,TGTGCCAGCAGCCAAGACTGGTCGGGGGAGCAGTTCTTC
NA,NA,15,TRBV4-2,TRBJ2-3,CASSQDANRGGTQYF,TGTGCCAGCAGCCAAGATGCGAACAGGGGAGGTACGCAGTATTTT
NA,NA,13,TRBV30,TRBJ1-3,CASGSSSGNTIYF,TGTGCCTCAGGGTCCAGCTCTGGAAACACCATATATTTT
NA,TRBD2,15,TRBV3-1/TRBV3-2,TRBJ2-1,CASSLLSGSGNEQFF,TGTGCCAGCAGCCTCCTTAGCGGGAGCGGGAATGAGCAGTTCTTC
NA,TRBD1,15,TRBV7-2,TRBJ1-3,CASSQDRTSGNTIYF,TGTGCCAGCAGCCAGGACAGGACCTCTGGAAACACCATATATTTT
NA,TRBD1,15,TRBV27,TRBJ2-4,CASSFDRGTKNIQYF,TGTGCCAGCAGTTTTGACAGGGGCACCAAAAACATTCAGTACTTC
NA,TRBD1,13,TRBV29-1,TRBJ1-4,CSVGGQGVEKLFF,TGCAGCGTTGGGGGGCAGGGGGTTGAAAAACTGTTTTTT
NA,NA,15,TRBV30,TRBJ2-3,CAWKTGSDRSDTQYF,TGTGCCTGGAAAACAGGGTCAGATCGATCAGATACGCAGTATTTT
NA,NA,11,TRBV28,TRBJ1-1,CASRTPSEAFF,TGTGCCAGCAGAACTCCCTCTGAAGCTTTCTTT
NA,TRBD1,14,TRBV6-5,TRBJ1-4,CASGPGQGNEKLFF,TGTGCCAGCGGACCGGGACAGGGGAATGAAAAACTGTTTTTT
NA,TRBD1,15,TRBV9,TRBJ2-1,CASSVEWTGAVEQFF,TGTGCCAGCAGCGTAGAATGGACAGGGGCGGTTGAGCAGTTCTTC
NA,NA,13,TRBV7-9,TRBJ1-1,CASSTDRNTEAFF,TGTGCCAGCAGCACCGACAGGAACACTGAAGCTTTCTTT
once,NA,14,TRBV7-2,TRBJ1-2,CASSLTRSNYGYTF,TGTGCCAGCAGCTTAACCCGGTCGAATTATGGCTACACCTTC